Given below is one T cell receptor beta chain in context. This specimen belongs to a study of blood T cell repertoires in COVID-19. Across the study: From the United States, Italy and Spain came samples of acute and convalescent COVID-19. Sample material is recorded as cDNA or gDNA derived from T cells, B-cell-depleted T cells, or PBMCs.

A Seattle source enrolled patients during active infection and followed them longitudinally. Original processing notes: Using reference gene primer amplification, nucleated cell counts were estimated. Sequencing used immunoSEQ multiplex PCR; TCRdb keeps in-frame clones, though not all of them. The V and J calls and clone size are taken from that table; D and trimming were inferred from the DNA. The data show around 200,000 clones, roughly 80% seen once. The germline CDR1 and CDR2 sequences are LGHDT and YNNKEL (reference sequence). V gave up 4 bases and J gave up 5 bases; unmatched junction bases: 6. The CDR3 runs to 14 residues.

V is TRBV3-1 (or the pseudogene TRBV3-2) and J is TRBJ1-2, with TRBD1 identical over 8 bases. Material: peripheral blood. The source is a woman in her seventies with COVID-19, enrolled during active disease. In DNA, the CDR3 is TGTGCCAGCAGCCGACAACAGGGGGGATATGGCTACACCTTC. It encodes CASSRQQGGYGYTF.